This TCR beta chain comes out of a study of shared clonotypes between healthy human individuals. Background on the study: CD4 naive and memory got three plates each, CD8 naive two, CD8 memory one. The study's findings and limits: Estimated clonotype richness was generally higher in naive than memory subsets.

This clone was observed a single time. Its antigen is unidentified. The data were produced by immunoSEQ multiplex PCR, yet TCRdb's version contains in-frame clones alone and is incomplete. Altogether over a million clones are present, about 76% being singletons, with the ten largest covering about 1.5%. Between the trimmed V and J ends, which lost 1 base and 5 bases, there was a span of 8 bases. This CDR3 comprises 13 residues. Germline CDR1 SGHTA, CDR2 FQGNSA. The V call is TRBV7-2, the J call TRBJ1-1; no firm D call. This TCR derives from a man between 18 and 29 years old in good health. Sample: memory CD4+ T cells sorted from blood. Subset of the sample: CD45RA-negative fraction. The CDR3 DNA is TGTGCCAGCAGCTTAGGGGAAAAGACTGAAGCTTTCTTT. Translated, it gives CASSLGEKTEAFF.